The 11 T cell receptor beta chains presented below share a single source sample, sequenced in a study of cytotoxic CD8 clonotypes in ibrutinib-treated CLL. Using immunoSEQ multiplex PCR, the repertoire was profiled, and TCRdb retains in-frame clones only, with some absent. The sample shows over 120,000 clones, more than 70% of them seen only once. Material: PBMCs, obtained after 36 months of ibrutinib treatment. The receptors stem from a human donor with chronic lymphocytic leukemia.

The chain joins TRBV5-1 to TRBJ1-5; TRBD1 might be the D (6 bases). There are 16 residues in the CDR3. The germline CDR1 and CDR2 sequences are SGHRS and YFSETQ. V was clipped by 0 bases and J by 0 bases, with 10 bases between them. The CDR3 is CASSLDGQNSNQPQHF. The CDR3 nucleotides read TGCGCCAGCAGCTTGGATGGACAGAATAGCAATCAGCCCCAGCATTTT.

This chain joins TRBV10-3 and TRBJ1-1, with D perhaps TRBD1 (5 bases). V lost 10 bases, J lost 0 bases, and 12 bases lay in between. CDR1 and CDR2 from the germline V gene are ENHRY and SYGVKD. The CDR3 spans 13 residues. The CDR3 DNA follows: TGTGCCACCGCCCAGGGTATGAACACTGAAGCTTTCTTT. This translates into CATAQGMNTEAFF.

This clone was found once. The chain has TRBV6-6 and TRBJ1-5; D gene ambiguous. The germline gives CDR1 MNHNY, CDR2 SVGAGI (reference sequence). Trimming stripped 6 bases from V and 12 bases from J, with 15 bases between. The CDR3 covers 12 residues. The CDR3 coding sequence is TGTGCCAGCAGCCATCCCGGGGTAGGCCAGCATTTT. This encodes CASSHPGVGQHF.

The chain recombines TRBV5-1 with TRBJ2-5; D tentatively reads TRBD1 or TRBD2 (5 bases each). The CDR3 runs to 16 residues. The ends were cut back, 4 bases at V and 1 base at J, with 17 bases in the middle. In germline, CDR1 is SGHRS, CDR2 YFSETQ. The chain's CDR3 is CASSPPTGTIQETQYF. The CDR3 DNA reads as TGCGCCAGCAGCCCCCCTACCGGGACCATCCAAGAGACCCAGTACTTC.

The chain joins TRBV29-1 to TRBJ2-3, with TRBD2 matching 12 bases. The J segment lost 4 bases and the V segment lost 5 bases, leaving 1 base of the junction unmatched. Germline lookup yields CDR1 SQVTM and CDR2 ANQGSEA. CDR3 length: 13 residues. The CDR3 spells CSVRTSGADTQYF. CDR3 sequence (DNA): TGCAGCGTTAGGACTAGCGGGGCAGATACGCAGTATTTT.

The chain is built from TRBV20-1 and TRBJ1-2, with unresolved D. Trimming took off 8 bases at V and 2 bases at J, with 9 bases between the two ends. Germline V CDR1 and CDR2: DFQATT, SNEGSKA (reference sequence). This CDR3 has 11 amino acids. The CDR3 is CSKDTNYGYTF. For the CDR3, the DNA is TGCAGTAAAGACACGAACTATGGCTACACCTTC.

A note on this clone: The same CDR3 also results from other DNA sequences found in this sample. The chain uses TRBV28 and TRBJ1-2; D gene ambiguous. This CDR3 contains 13 residues. V was trimmed by 3 bases and J by 2 bases, leaving 7 bases between them. The germline gives CDR1 MDHEN, CDR2 SYDVKM. The CDR3 region is CASSLSVNYGYTF. For the CDR3, the DNA is TGTGCCAGCAGTTTGAGTGTGAACTATGGCTACACCTTC.

This rearrangement joins TRBV29-1 to TRBJ1-4, with D uncertain. V was clipped by 6 bases and J by 0 bases, with 8 bases between them. This CDR3 has 13 amino acids. CDR1 and CDR2 (germline): SQVTM, ANQGSEA. In DNA, the CDR3 is TGCAGCGTCTCCAGAACAACTAATGAAAAACTGTTTTTT. Translated, it gives CSVSRTTNEKLFF. Supplemented by reference TRBV29-1 and TRBJ1-4, the full variable domain reads SAVISQKPSRDICQRGTSLTIQCQVDSQVTMMFWYRQQPGQSLTLIATANQGSEATYESGFVIDKFPISRPNLTFSTLTVSNMSPEDSSIYLCSVSRTTNEKLFFGSGTQLSVL.

The gene calls are TRBV7-3 and TRBJ2-5, with D perhaps matching TRBD2 (5 bases). V lost 2 bases and J 0 bases, leaving 7 bases between the germline ends. CDR3 length equals 14 residues. Looked up from germline, CDR1 is SGHTA and CDR2 is FQGTGA. CDR3 DNA: TGTGCCAGCAGCTTAGGCGGGTACCAAGAGACCCAGTACTTC. Translating gives CASSLGGYQETQYF.

This clone appeared a single time. J is TRBJ2-2 and V is TRBV19; 7 bases agree with TRBD1. Unmatched junction bases numbered 11, after V lost 8 bases and J lost 5 bases. Germline V CDR1 and CDR2: LNHDA, SQIVND (reference sequence). The CDR3 is 15 amino acids. The CDR3 spells CASSDRVRRTGELFF. The CDR3 DNA sequence: TGTGCCAGTTCAGACAGGGTACGGCGGACCGGGGAGCTGTTTTTT.

The chain carries TRBV10-3 and TRBJ1-1; 8 bases line up with TRBD1. V trimming: 3 bases; J trimming: 9 bases; junction bases outside the gene matches: 6. Germline CDR1 is ENHRY and CDR2 is SYGVKD. This CDR3 spans 13 amino acids. CDR3 DNA: TGTGCCATCAGTGAAGACAGGGGTGTTAAAGCTTTCTTT. It encodes CAISEDRGVKAFF.